The 21 T cell receptor beta chains presented below share a single source sample, sequenced in a study of cytomegalovirus exposure and HLA in healthy donors. Primers included in the PCR were 60 Vbeta and 13 Jbeta primers. Here immunoSEQ multiplex PCR was the method, and the copy in TCRdb shows in-frame clones only, minus some. The table records approximately 160,000 clones, over 60% of them present only once. The sequencing sample was made of PBMCs. Receptor source: a female donor in good health and CMV-seronegative.

The V and J genes are TRBV4-3 and TRBJ2-2, with a weak D call TRBD1 (6 bases). CDR3 length: 14 amino acids. V was shortened by 2 bases and J by 6 bases, with 10 bases between the two germline ends. Germline V gene sequence: CDR1 LGHNA, CDR2 YSLEER. The DNA of the CDR3 is TGCGCCAGCAGCCAATTACAGGGACCCGGGGAGCTGTTTTTT. Translating it yields CASSQLQGPGELFF.

The chain has TRBV19 and TRBJ2-7; 10 bases are a match to TRBD1. In germline, CDR1 is LNHDA, CDR2 SQIVND (reference sequence). The CDR3 consists of 15 residues. With V trimmed by 3 bases and J by 3 bases, 5 bases remained unmatched. The CDR3 sequence is CASSMSGQGGYEQYF. CDR3 nucleotide sequence: TGTGCCAGTAGTATGTCCGGACAGGGGGGCTACGAGCAGTACTTC.

V usage is TRBV6-5 and J usage is TRBJ1-4; 8 nucleotides match TRBD1. V gave up 7 bases and J gave up 12 bases; unmatched junction bases: 13. This CDR3 contains 14 residues. Germline-derived CDR1 and CDR2 are MNHEY and SVGAGI. The CDR3 reads CASTRTGPKGQLFF. The CDR3 nucleotides are TGTGCCAGCACCAGGACAGGGCCCAAAGGTCAACTGTTTTTT.

The chain is built from TRBV18 and TRBJ1-5; 7 nucleotides line up with TRBD1. This CDR3 comprises 15 residues. V shed 3 bases and J 7 bases; nucleotides not matched to a gene: 9. Germline V gene sequence: CDR1 KGHSH, CDR2 LQKENI. The CDR3 DNA reads as TGTGCCAGCTCACCCGACAGGGTACTGCGGCAGCCCCAGCATTTT. Amino acid sequence: CASSPDRVLRQPQHF.

This clone was recorded only once. V gene TRBV30 combines with J gene TRBJ1-2; D is ambiguous. This CDR3 spans 10 amino acids. V was clipped by 5 bases and J by 7 bases, with 8 bases between them. Per the germline V gene, CDR1 is GTSNPN and CDR2 is SVGIG (reference sequence). CDR3 DNA sequence: TGTGCCTGGGGCAGGCGTGGCTACACCTTC. It is translated as CAWGRRGYTF. Complete variable domain (other parts from reference TRBV30 and TRBJ1-2): SQTIHQWPATLVQPVGSPLSLECTVEGTSNPNLYWYRQAAGRGLQLLFYSVGIGQISSEVPQNLSASRPQDRQFILSSKKLLLSDSGFYLCAWGRRGYTFGSGTRLTVV.

The CDR3 loop is CASSSRTGPLTDTQYF. In DNA, the CDR3 is TGTGCCAGCAGCTCACGGACAGGTCCACTCACAGATACGCAGTATTTT. The chain uses TRBV7-2 and TRBJ2-3; 7 bases line up with TRBD1. This CDR3 has 16 amino acids. Germline-derived CDR1 and CDR2 are SGHTA and FQGNSA. V was clipped by 4 bases and J by 2 bases; unmatched bases: 9.

CDR3 sequence: CASSRTADQPQHF. The CDR3 DNA is TGTGCCAGCTCACGGACAGCGGATCAGCCCCAGCATTTT. V and J are TRBV18 and TRBJ1-5, with D perhaps TRBD1 (6 bases). V was trimmed by 4 bases and J by 5 bases, leaving 9 bases between them. Germline V CDR1 and CDR2: KGHSH, LQKENI. The CDR3 has 13 amino acids.

V usage is TRBV7-6 and J usage is TRBJ2-7, with 8 bases identical to TRBD2. The CDR3 consists of 15 residues. V gave up 5 bases and J gave up 6 bases; unmatched junction bases: 12. Germline assignment: CDR1 SGHVS and CDR2 FNYEAQ. Here the CDR3 reads CASSLYGTRGLEQYF. As DNA, the CDR3 is TGTGCCAGCAGCCTCTACGGGACTAGGGGCCTCGAGCAGTACTTC.

Regarding this clone: At one of its ends the junction is not consistent with the germline gene, which may arise from a read error. V and J are TRBV5-1 and TRBJ2-6; 7 positions agree with TRBD1. CDR3 length: 17 residues. Germline CDR1 is SGHRS and CDR2 is YFSETQ. CDR3 in amino acids: CASSSGQPRSGANGLTF. DNA for the CDR3: TGCGCCAGCAGCTCGGGACAGCCACGCTCTGGGGCCAACGGCCTGACTTTC.

In this sample, this clone turned up once. For the CDR3, the DNA is TGCGCCAGCAGCCAGGGGGGTTTCACCGGGGAGCTGTTTTTT. Its protein product is CASSQGGFTGELFF. This sequence joins TRBV4-3 and TRBJ2-2; perhaps TRBD2 as D (6 bases). The length of the CDR3 is 14 residues. Trimming took 3 bases from V and 4 from J, leaving 9 bases between them. CDR1 LGHNA and CDR2 YSLEER come from the germline V gene.

The V gene is TRBV4-1, the J gene TRBJ1-4, with no clear D. The V gene lost 0 bases and the J gene lost 5 bases, with 10 bases spanning the gap. Looked up from germline, CDR1 is MGHRA and CDR2 is YSYEKL. CDR3 length: 15 amino acids. The CDR3 here is CASSQDPGFNEKLFF. DNA for the CDR3: TGCGCCAGCAGCCAAGATCCGGGGTTCAATGAAAAACTGTTTTTT.

The V gene is TRBV2, the J gene TRBJ1-5, with 9 nucleotides matching TRBD1. The CDR3 totals 17 residues. Germline-derived CDR1 and CDR2 are SNHLY and FYNNEI. V gave up 7 bases and J gave up 0 bases; unmatched junction bases: 10. This CDR3 is CASNGQGTPYSNQPQHF. The CDR3 DNA follows: TGTGCCAGCAACGGACAGGGGACCCCATATAGCAATCAGCCCCAGCATTTT.

J is TRBJ2-7 and V is TRBV5-1; D gene unclear. The CDR3 length is 13 residues. Trimming took 6 bases from V and 0 from J, leaving 10 bases between them. CDR1 and CDR2 (germline): SGHRS, YFSETQ. The CDR3 is CASTVENSYEQYF. The CDR3 region has the DNA TGCGCCAGCACTGTGGAGAACTCCTACGAGCAGTACTTC.

CDR3 DNA sequence: TGTGCCTGGAGGATCTTTGGACTAGCGGGGGGCTCCTACAATGAGCAGTTCTTC. As protein: CAWRIFGLAGGSYNEQFF. The chain combines TRBV30 with TRBJ2-1, with 14 positions matching TRBD2. The CDR3 has 18 amino acids. CDR1 and CDR2 from the germline V gene are GTSNPN and SVGIG (reference sequence). V dropped 3 bases and J dropped 0; count of bases not matched to a gene: 7.

This clone showed up just a few times. CDR3 amino acids: CASSGTDRYGYTF. The DNA for the CDR3 is TGTGCCAGCAGTGGCACAGACCGCTATGGCTACACCTTC. The gene calls are TRBV6-1 and TRBJ1-2; D ambiguous. The CDR3 contains 13 residues. CDR1 is MNHNS, CDR2 SASEGT, per germline. V lost 4 bases and J 4 bases, leaving 10 bases between the germline ends.

This clone was seen only once. The sample holds other DNA sequences that translate to the same CDR3. The chain links TRBV18 to TRBJ1-5; D is uncertain. Trimming stripped 3 bases from V and 4 bases from J, with 7 bases between. The V gene's germline CDR1 is KGHSH and CDR2 LQKENI. This CDR3 is 13 amino acids long. The CDR3 DNA reads as TGTGCCAGCTCACCTGGTCAGAATCAGCCCCAGCATTTT. Translating gives CASSPGQNQPQHF.

The chain joins TRBV11-2 to TRBJ2-7; 12 nucleotides match TRBD2. Germline V gene data show CDR1 as SGHAT and CDR2 as FQNNGV. Trimming took 2 bases from V and 4 from J; bases not matched to a gene: 15. The CDR3 spans 19 residues. The CDR3 loop is CASSLPGGGRLAGVYEQYF. In nucleotides, the CDR3 is TGTGCCAGCAGCTTACCCGGCGGGGGACGACTAGCGGGAGTGTACGAGCAGTACTTC.

The V and J genes are TRBV19 and TRBJ2-1, with TRBD2 matching over 11 bases. The CDR3 has 14 amino acids. Per germline, CDR1 LNHDA and CDR2 SQIVND (reference sequence). V shed 6 bases, J shed 4 bases, and the junction held 2 bases outside the gene matches. CDR3 sequence: CASRLAGGYNEQFF. The CDR3 DNA sequence: TGTGCCAGTAGGCTAGCGGGGGGTTACAATGAGCAGTTCTTC.

The chain combines TRBV6-6 with TRBJ2-2; a possible D gene is TRBD2 (5 bases). V shed 6 bases and J shed 4 bases, with 9 bases lying between them. The CDR3 runs 13 residues. Germline CDR1 MNHNY, CDR2 SVGAGI (reference sequence). The CDR3 nucleotides are TGTGCCAGCAGAATTCGGGGCACCGGGGAGCTGTTTTTT. Translating it yields CASRIRGTGELFF.

The CDR3 nucleotides read TGTGCCAGCAGCGGGGCCGGGACAGGGTTCGGTGGCTACACCTTC. Translated: CASSGAGTGFGGYTF. This chain joins TRBV7-9 and TRBJ1-2; TRBD1 matches at 9 bases. Trimming at V came to 5 bases and at J to 7 bases, leaving 11 bases not matched to a gene. The CDR3 spans 15 residues. Per germline, CDR1 SEHNR and CDR2 FQNEAQ (reference sequence).

The rearrangement uses TRBV5-4 and TRBJ2-7; 8 bases are a match to TRBD2. This CDR3 has 14 residues. Germline assignment: CDR1 SGHNT and CDR2 YYREEE (reference sequence). V shed 7 bases, J shed 3 bases, and the junction held 9 bases outside the gene matches. The CDR3 protein is CASSQVSGSYEQYF. CDR3 coding DNA: TGTGCCAGCTCCCAAGTCAGCGGGAGCTACGAGCAGTACTTC. Full variable domain (outside the CDR3, taken from reference TRBV5-4 and TRBJ2-7): ETGVTQSPTHLIKTRGQQVTLRCSSQSGHNTVSWYQQALGQGPQFIFQYYREEENGRGNFPPRFSGLQFPNYSSELNVNALELDDSALYLCASSQVSGSYEQYFGPGTRLTVT.